This TCR beta chain was documented in a study of blood T cell repertoires in COVID-19. As for the study in general: The United States, Italy and Spain were the sources of the acute and convalescent COVID-19 samples.

The CDR3 runs to 14 residues. V was clipped by 2 bases and J by 4 bases, with 11 bases between them. Germline CDR1 reads LNHNV; CDR2 reads YYDKDF (reference sequence). Original processing notes: Amplifying reference gene primers gave estimates of nucleated cell counts. The data were produced by immunoSEQ multiplex PCR, yet TCRdb's version contains in-frame clones alone and is incomplete. D and trimming come from the DNA, and the V and J calls and clone size come from that table. The sample carries about 300,000 clones, roughly 88% recorded once. This clonotype originated in a woman in her thirties with COVID-19, enrolled during active disease. Sequenced: peripheral blood. V and J are TRBV15 and TRBJ1-1, with D perhaps matching TRBD1 (5 bases). DNA of the CDR3: TGTGCCACCAGCAGAAACCAGGGAAGCACTGAAGCTTTCTTT. Translated, it gives CATSRNQGSTEAFF.